This TCR beta chain was documented in a study of blood T cell repertoires in COVID-19 (dated by TCRdb to 2018 to 2021). Looking at the study overall: The collaborator samples originated in the United States, Italy and Spain and spanned the acute and convalescent phases of COVID-19. The prospective study material was composed of cDNA or gDNA derived from T cells, B-cell-depleted T cells, or PBMCs. Subjects who had been exposed to COVID-19, were actively infected with it, or had recovered from it provided the deeply sampled blood TCRbeta repertoires that made up the dataset. The repertoires were made available in a free public database intended to serve as a resource for research on the immune response to SARS-CoV-2. The samples were drawn from two sources: the first 160 participants of the ongoing ImmuneRACE study, and 1,000 to 1,500 subjects contributed by 6 global collaborators. A de-identified subject ID, COVID-19 status, age in years and sex were almost always included in the sample metadata. Where HLA class I and class II types were available, the types were taken from metadata supplied by the sample provider, not from assay-based typing. Overall study outcomes, separate from this receptor: The quantity of clinical and demographic metadata differed by source and by participant and was supplied without curation.

TCRbeta CDR3 regions were amplified from genomic DNA using the immunoSEQ Assay, a bias-controlled multiplex PCR. In the source study's methods: Within the assay, amplification of reference gene primers was used to estimate how many nucleated cells each sample contained. To quantify the absolute abundance of each unique TCRbeta CDR3 rearrangement, sequence reads were collapsed and filtered. For each sample, productive Simpson clonality was calculated by taking the square root of Simpson's diversity index across productive rearrangements. The clones in this table, taken by TCRdb from immuneACCESS, are in-frame only. Not every clone is retained; where verified, under half of the shortfall comes from an unresolved V gene, and the cause of the rest is unknown. V and J calls and clone size are copied from that table; D and trimming were computed from the DNA. This sample lists some 270,000 clones; under 95% were detected once. Jointly, the top ten make up roughly 2.8% of the sample.

In the case of this clone: No cognate antigen has been identified for it. Per-base qualities were not stored, and no clone one base away is much larger.

In the prospective study, participants were roughly 18 to 90 years old, resided in about 25 geographic areas of the United States, and were enrolled through a virtual design. Cohort assignment in the prospective study relied on participant-reported clinical history from a screening survey and a study questionnaire. Exposed participants had been in contact with someone with a PCR-confirmed or clinician-diagnosed COVID-19 case within 2 weeks of study entry. Each participant in the prospective study had whole blood, serum and a nasopharyngeal or oropharyngeal swab collected by mobile phlebotomists. Participants in the prospective study had the option to provide additional blood draws and questionnaires over an approximately 2-month period. Before DNA extraction, prospective study blood samples were shipped either frozen or at room temperature. V drops 4 bases and J drops 0 bases, leaving 9 bases in between. The germline V gene provides CDR1 SGHTA and CDR2 FQGNSA. Including the terminal cysteine and phenylalanine, the CDR3 comprises 14 residues. Only the CDR3 DNA stays, 42 bases, in frame from base 1.

The TCR originated in a man aged 40-49 years who had been exposed to COVID-19. The sequenced sample was PBMCs or T cells enriched from blood (not recorded which). The V and J genes are TRBV7-2 and TRBJ1-1; the D gene cannot be resolved reliably. CDR3 reads: CASSYASVNTEAFF. The sequenced DNA: TGTGCCAGCAGCTACGCCAGTGTGAACACTGAAGCTTTCTTT.